This entry describes one T cell receptor (beta chain). What it recognizes is unknown. This entry belongs to a study of cytomegalovirus exposure and HLA in healthy donors. Study outcomes and limitations: Most observed TCR sequences were rare, whereas some public TCRs were detected in many donors. An analysis was carried out at a later point. It showed that HLA-associated TCR beta chains were more clonally expanded than equally common non-associated chains.

The CDR3 contains 12 residues. The V end was cut by 5 bases, the J end by 8 bases, with 12 bases between. Germline CDR1 reads MNHEY; CDR2 reads SMNVEV (reference sequence). Researchers ran the PCR with 60 Vbeta and 13 Jbeta primers. Sequencing used immunoSEQ multiplex PCR; TCRdb keeps in-frame clones, though not all of them. The table lists over 100,000 clones, about four fifths of them singletons. Material for sequencing was PBMCs. The receptor comes from a man between 25 and 39 years old in good health and CMV-seropositive. The gene calls are TRBV27 and TRBJ1-2; no clear D. The CDR3 DNA is TGTGCCAGCAGTAACGCAGCAGGCGGCTACACCTTC. Translation: CASSNAAGGYTF.